This T cell receptor (beta chain) was retrieved from a study of beta chain features in type 1 diabetes. Notes on the study in general: Significant though moderate, a shortening of TCRB CDR3s appeared in all four CD4+ subsets of Type 1 diabetes patients.

This clone came up a few times. The antigen is not known. Within the sample, other DNA sequences also encode this same CDR3. cDNA synthesis used the whole RNA isolate, giving expressed TCRB sequences. TCRdb's copy holds only in-frame clones and misses some; the assay was immunoSEQ multiplex PCR. Of about 160,000 clones in the sample, about 8.3% were seen once. The CDR3 is 14 residues long. Germline loops: CDR1 SGHRS, CDR2 YFSETQ. V gave up 4 bases and J gave up 5 bases; unmatched junction bases: 6. The TCR comes from a young woman with type 1 diabetes. The rearrangement links TRBV5-1 to TRBJ2-7; 10 bases are shared with TRBD1. Specimen: central memory CD4+ T cells from blood. The CDR3 protein is CASSLEGQGNEQYF. DNA for the CDR3: TGCGCCAGCAGCCTGGAGGGACAGGGGAACGAGCAGTACTTC. The full variable domain, completed using reference TRBV5-1 and TRBJ2-7, is KAGVTQTPRYLIKTRGQQVTLSCSPISGHRSVSWYQQTPGQGLQFLFEYFSETQRNKGNFPGRFSGRQFSNSRSEMNVSTLELGDSALYLCASSLEGQGNEQYFGPGTRLTVT.